A single sample is the source of the 25 T cell receptor beta chains below, sequenced in a study of cytomegalovirus exposure and HLA in healthy donors. PCR amplification relied on 60 Vbeta primers (plus 13 Jbeta primers). The protocol was immunoSEQ multiplex PCR, while the TCRdb copy is restricted to in-frame clones and leaves out a portion. The sample lists 150,000 to 200,000 clones; roughly three quarters were seen once. Specimen: PBMCs. The receptor set was obtained from a woman aged 45 to 65 in good health and CMV-seronegative.

CDR3 in DNA: TGTGCCAGCAGCCAAGGGTCGGACAGGGCTGAAAAACTGTTTTTT. Protein: CASSQGSDRAEKLFF. This sequence joins TRBV28 and TRBJ1-4, with 8 bases matching TRBD1. CDR1 MDHEN and CDR2 SYDVKM come from the germline V gene. Trimming removed 6 bases from V and 7 bases from J; junction bases left unmatched: 10. The CDR3 totals 15 residues.

The V and J genes are TRBV7-9 and TRBJ2-1; 9 nucleotides agree with TRBD1. The CDR3 is 12 residues long. The trim removed 6 bases at V and 15 bases at J, leaving 9 bases unmatched. Germline loops: CDR1 SEHNR, CDR2 FQNEAQ (reference sequence). The CDR3 sequence: CASSRPTGGMFF. The CDR3 DNA reads as TGTGCCAGCAGTCGCCCTACAGGGGGCATGTTCTTC.

J is TRBJ2-3 and V is TRBV28; 8 bases are shared with TRBD2. CDR3 length equals 17 residues. Germline CDR1 reads MDHEN; CDR2 reads SYDVKM. The J segment lost 2 bases and the V segment lost 5 bases, leaving 12 bases of the junction unmatched. The CDR3: CASSTHGRAVPTDTQYF. DNA of the CDR3: TGTGCCAGCAGTACCCACGGGAGGGCGGTCCCCACAGATACGCAGTATTTT.

The rearrangement joins TRBV2 to TRBJ2-7; 7 bases are shared with TRBD1. From germline, CDR1 is SNHLY and CDR2 FYNNEI. The CDR3 length is 14 residues. J gave up 3 bases and V 4 bases, and 6 bases lay outside the gene matches. The CDR3 is CASSVSPGGYEQYF. CDR3 nucleotide sequence: TGTGCCAGCAGTGTGAGTCCAGGGGGCTACGAGCAGTACTTC.

The chain couples TRBV6-6 to TRBJ2-5; 7 bases line up with TRBD1. This CDR3 spans 14 amino acids. Germline V gene data show CDR1 as MNHNY and CDR2 as SVGAGI (reference sequence). The J segment lost 4 bases and the V segment lost 5 bases, leaving 7 bases of the junction unmatched. CDR3 DNA: TGTGCCAGCAGTCCGACAGGGTTTCGAGAGACCCAGTACTTC. Its protein product is CASSPTGFRETQYF.

The J gene is TRBJ2-4, the V gene TRBV5-6; maybe TRBD2 (5 bases). CDR3 size: 14 residues. Trimming left V 3 bases short and J 0 bases short, with 7 bases between. Germline CDR1 reads SGHDT; CDR2 reads YYEEEE. CDR3: CASSSRGAKNIQYF. DNA for the CDR3: TGTGCCAGCAGCTCCCGGGGAGCCAAAAACATTCAGTACTTC.

The CDR3: CSVKLSGTENWGNEQFF. For the CDR3, the DNA is TGCAGCGTCAAACTATCCGGGACAGAGAATTGGGGAAATGAGCAGTTCTTC. The chain has TRBV29-1 and TRBJ2-1; 7 bases line up with TRBD1. The CDR3 is 17 amino acids. With 6 bases clipped from V and 7 bases from J, the junction kept 21 bases outside the gene matches. Germline assignment: CDR1 SQVTM and CDR2 ANQGSEA.

This chain joins TRBV9 and TRBJ2-1, with TRBD1 as a possible D gene (8 bases). CDR3 length: 15 amino acids. V gave up 4 bases and J gave up 7 bases, with 18 bases separating them. CDR1 and CDR2 from the germline V gene are SGDLS and YYNGEE. DNA for the CDR3: TGTGCCAGCAGCACAGGGGGGACTACTCTTAATGAGCAGTTCTTC. Residues: CASSTGGTTLNEQFF.

The chain has TRBV7-2 and TRBJ2-7; 8 bases fit TRBD1. The V gene's germline CDR1 is SGHTA and CDR2 FQGNSA. The CDR3 has 16 residues. J gave up 0 bases and V 4 bases, and 8 bases lay outside the gene matches. The DNA for the CDR3 is TGTGCCAGCAGCTCCAGGACAGGGTCGAGCTCCTACGAGCAGTACTTC. This gives the protein CASSSRTGSSSYEQYF.

The chain recombines TRBV7-9 with TRBJ1-1; 10 nucleotides line up with TRBD1. Germline-derived CDR1 and CDR2 are SEHNR and FQNEAQ (reference sequence). The length of the CDR3 is 15 residues. V shed 5 bases and J 2 bases; nucleotides not matched to a gene: 5. In nucleotides, the CDR3 is TGTGCCAGCAGCCCGACAGGGGGCTATAACACTGAAGCTTTCTTT. Its protein is CASSPTGGYNTEAFF.

The chain recombines TRBV28 with TRBJ1-1; no firm D call. Germline V gene lookup returns CDR1 MDHEN and CDR2 SYDVKM. The CDR3 consists of 13 residues. The V end was cut by 6 bases, the J end by 1 base, with 9 bases between. Written as DNA, the CDR3 is TGTGCCAGCAGGAGCAGCGGGAACACTGAAGCTTTCTTT. Translated: CASRSSGNTEAFF.

The sample holds one count of this clone. This sequence joins TRBV28 and TRBJ1-5; a possible D gene is TRBD1 (6 bases). V lost 5 bases, J lost 4 bases, and 15 bases lay in between. This CDR3 is 15 amino acids long. CDR1 and CDR2 (germline): MDHEN, SYDVKM. DNA for the CDR3: TGTGCCAGCAGTCCCCGGGGGGGCCCTAATCAGCCCCAGCATTTT. Translation gives CASSPRGGPNQPQHF.

V and J are TRBV21-1 and TRBJ1-4; the D call of TRBD1 is as the table states it, not checked on the DNA. TRBV21-1 counts as a pseudogene. This CDR3 has 17 amino acids. CDR3 amino acids: CASSNYRGSKPSEKLFF. The CDR3 region has the DNA TGTGCCAGCAGCAACTACAGGGGTTCCAAGCCGAGTGAAAAACTGTTTTTT.

This clone has a single count. J is TRBJ2-1 and V is TRBV29-1; 9 bases map to TRBD2. With V trimmed by 6 bases and J by 3 bases, 6 bases remained unmatched. This CDR3 is 14 amino acids long. Looked up from germline, CDR1 is SQVTM and CDR2 is ANQGSEA. DNA of the CDR3: TGCAGCGTGATTTATAGCGGGGGCTACAATGAGCAGTTCTTC. It is translated as CSVIYSGGYNEQFF.

This clone was counted between two and nine times. The chain uses TRBV27 and TRBJ1-4, with D hard to call. With 3 bases removed from V and 0 bases from J, the gap between germline ends came to 11 bases. The CDR3 sequence is 16 residues long. Germline loops: CDR1 MNHEY, CDR2 SMNVEV (reference sequence). CDR3 sequence reads: CASSFLADSTNEKLFF. The CDR3, as DNA: TGTGCCAGCAGTTTTTTGGCCGATTCAACTAATGAAAAACTGTTTTTT.

CDR3 protein: CASSYSNRATGELFF. The DNA of the CDR3 is TGTGCCAGCAGTTACTCGAACAGGGCCACCGGGGAGCTGTTTTTT. This rearrangement joins TRBV6-5 to TRBJ2-2, with D possibly TRBD1 on 6 matching bases. This CDR3 has 15 amino acids. CDR1 MNHEY and CDR2 SVGAGI come from the germline V gene. V shed 0 bases and J shed 4 bases, with 9 bases lying between them.

V and J are TRBV25-1 and TRBJ1-4; D might be TRBD1 (6 bases). This CDR3 is 14 amino acids long. The ends were cut back, 6 bases at V and 6 bases at J, with 14 bases in the middle. Germline values: CDR1 MGHDK, CDR2 SYGVNS. The CDR3 loop reads CASRGGGEYEKLFF. The DNA of the CDR3 is TGTGCCAGCAGAGGGGGAGGGGAATATGAAAAACTGTTTTTT.

V is TRBV11-3 and J is TRBJ2-2; D gene unclear. V lost 0 bases and J 6 bases, leaving 11 bases between the germline ends. The length of the CDR3 is 15 residues. Germline V gene data show CDR1 as SGHNT and CDR2 as YENEEA. The CDR3 DNA sequence: TGTGCCAGCAGCTTAGATCTTGGAGAAGCCGGGGAGCTGTTTTTT. This gives the protein CASSLDLGEAGELFF.

The V call is TRBV18, the J call TRBJ1-1, with 9 bases that match TRBD1. The CDR3 has 17 amino acids. Germline assignment: CDR1 KGHSH and CDR2 LQKENI. After removal of 0 bases from V and 3 bases from J, the junction contained 8 bases not matched to a gene. CDR3 in DNA: TGTGCCAGCTCACCACCTATGACAGGGGGGAGGTACACTGAAGCTTTCTTT. Protein: CASSPPMTGGRYTEAFF.

The chain has TRBV6-1 and TRBJ2-1; 7 bases line up with TRBD1. V lost 4 bases to trimming and J lost 10 bases; unmatched junction nucleotides: 16. Germline assignment: CDR1 MNHNS and CDR2 SASEGT. There are 16 residues in the CDR3. The CDR3 is CASSGRVTGLIGEQFF. In DNA form, the CDR3 reads TGTGCCAGCAGTGGACGGGTGACAGGGCTTATAGGGGAGCAGTTCTTC.

CDR3 nucleotides: TGTGCCAGCAGTCTAGCGGGGGGAAATTACAATGAGCAGTTCTTC. As protein: CASSLAGGNYNEQFF. The chain has TRBV6-5 and TRBJ2-1, with 11 bases identical to TRBD2. There are 15 residues in the CDR3. J lost 4 bases, V lost 5 bases, and 4 bases had no gene match. In germline, CDR1 is MNHEY, CDR2 SVGAGI.

The chain has TRBV9 and TRBJ2-2; no firm D call. The CDR3 contains 15 residues. Trimming pared 0 bases from V and 4 bases from J, leaving 10 bases between. CDR1 SGDLS and CDR2 YYNGEE come from the germline V gene. The CDR3 protein is CASSVATLITGELFF. The DNA of the CDR3 is TGTGCCAGCAGCGTAGCTACCTTAATCACCGGGGAGCTGTTTTTT.

V and J are TRBV12-2 and TRBJ2-4; TRBD2, the D gene given by the table, was not confirmed from the DNA. TRBV12-2 is classified as a pseudogene. CDR3 length equals 14 residues. CDR3 nucleotide sequence: TGTGCAAGTCGCTTCTTAGCCGAGTCGGACATTCAGTACTTC. Translating gives CASRFLAESDIQYF.

DNA of the CDR3: TGTGCCAGCAGCGGCGGCATGACCGGGGAGCTGTTTTTT. Protein product: CASSGGMTGELFF. This rearrangement joins TRBV7-8 to TRBJ2-2; D gene uncertain. V gave up 5 bases and J gave up 5 bases, with 9 bases separating them. The CDR3 consists of 13 residues. Germline lookup yields CDR1 SGHVS and CDR2 FQNEAQ.

The sample holds one count of this clone. The chain joins TRBV27 to TRBJ1-1; possible D gene TRBD1, 6 bases. The germline V gene has CDR1 MNHEY and CDR2 SMNVEV (reference sequence). The CDR3 contains 16 residues. V was pared by 7 bases and J by 6 bases, with 24 bases between. CDR3 sequence: CASIHSPGRGMAEAFF. CDR3 nucleotides: TGTGCCAGCATTCACTCCCCGGGCAGGGGAATGGCTGAAGCTTTCTTT.